This section outlines one T cell receptor beta chain sequence together with its context. The data stem from a study of cytomegalovirus exposure and HLA in healthy donors. A multiplex PCR was run with 60 Vbeta primers and 13 Jbeta primers. Libraries were prepared by immunoSEQ multiplex PCR; TCRdb keeps only in-frame clonotypes and omits some of them. In the table there are 160,000 or so clones, 60% to 80% of which are singletons. V lost 4 bases to trimming and J lost 6 bases; unmatched junction nucleotides: 6. The length of the CDR3 is 15 residues. Germline CDR1 is KGHSH and CDR2 is LQKENI. The sequenced sample consisted of PBMCs. The sequence derives from a man aged 60 to 69 in good health and CMV-seronegative. The chain combines TRBV18 with TRBJ1-6; 7 bases align to TRBD1. The CDR3 DNA sequence: TGTGCCAGCTCACGAGGACAGGTGGCTAATTCACCCCTCCACTTT. Its protein product is CASSRGQVANSPLHF.